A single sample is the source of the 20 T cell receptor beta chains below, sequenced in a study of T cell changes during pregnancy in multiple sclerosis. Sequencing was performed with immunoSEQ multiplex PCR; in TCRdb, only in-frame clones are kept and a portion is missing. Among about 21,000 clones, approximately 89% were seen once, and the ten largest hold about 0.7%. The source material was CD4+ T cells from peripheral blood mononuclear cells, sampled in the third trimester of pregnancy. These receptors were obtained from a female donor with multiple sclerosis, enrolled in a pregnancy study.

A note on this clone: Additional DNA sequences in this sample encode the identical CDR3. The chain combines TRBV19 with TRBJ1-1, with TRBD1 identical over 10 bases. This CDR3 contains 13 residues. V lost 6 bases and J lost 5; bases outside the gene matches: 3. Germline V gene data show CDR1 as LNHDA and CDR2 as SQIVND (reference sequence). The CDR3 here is CASSDRGRTEAFF. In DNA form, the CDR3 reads TGTGCCAGTAGCGACAGGGGGCGGACTGAAGCTTTCTTT.

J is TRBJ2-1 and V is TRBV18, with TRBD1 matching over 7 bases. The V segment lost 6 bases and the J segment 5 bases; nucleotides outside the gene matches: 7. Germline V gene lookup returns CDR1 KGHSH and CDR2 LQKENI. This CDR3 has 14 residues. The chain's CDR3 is CASSSTGKDNEQFF. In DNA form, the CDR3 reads TGTGCCAGCTCCTCGACAGGGAAGGACAATGAGCAGTTCTTC.

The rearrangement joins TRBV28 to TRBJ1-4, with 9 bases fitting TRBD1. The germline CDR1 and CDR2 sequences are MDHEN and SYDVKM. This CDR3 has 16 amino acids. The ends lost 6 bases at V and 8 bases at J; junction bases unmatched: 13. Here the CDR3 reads CASRSGTGPFREKLFF. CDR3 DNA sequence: TGTGCCAGCAGATCCGGGACAGGGCCCTTTCGGGAAAAACTGTTTTTT.

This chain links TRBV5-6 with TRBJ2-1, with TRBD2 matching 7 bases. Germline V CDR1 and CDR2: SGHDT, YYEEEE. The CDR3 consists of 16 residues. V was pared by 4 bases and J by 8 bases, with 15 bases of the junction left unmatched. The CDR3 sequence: CASSRAGAGERDEQFF. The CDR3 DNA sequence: TGTGCCAGCAGCCGGGCTGGGGCGGGGGAGCGTGATGAGCAGTTCTTC.

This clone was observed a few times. The CDR3 DNA reads TGTGCCAGCAGCGCCGGGGAGACCCAGTACTTC. Translation gives CASSAGETQYF. The rearrangement uses TRBV7-9 and TRBJ2-5; no clear D gene. The V end lost 5 bases, the J end lost 5 bases, and 6 bases lay between the germline ends. There are 11 residues in the CDR3. Germline assignment: CDR1 SEHNR and CDR2 FQNEAQ (reference sequence).

The CDR3, as DNA: TGTGCCAGCAGCGTGGACAGGGCCGATCAGCCCCAGCATTTT. Translation: CASSVDRADQPQHF. The rearrangement joins TRBV2 to TRBJ1-5; 8 nucleotides agree with TRBD1. Per germline, CDR1 SNHLY and CDR2 FYNNEI. J gave up 5 bases and V 6 bases, and 6 bases lay outside the gene matches. This CDR3 is built from 14 residues.

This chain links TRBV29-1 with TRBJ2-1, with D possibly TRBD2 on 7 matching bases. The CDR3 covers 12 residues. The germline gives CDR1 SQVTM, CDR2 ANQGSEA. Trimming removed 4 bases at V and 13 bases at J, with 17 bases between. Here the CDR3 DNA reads TGCAGCGTTGTGGTGTCTGCGGGGGCCCAGTTCTTC. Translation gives CSVVVSAGAQFF.

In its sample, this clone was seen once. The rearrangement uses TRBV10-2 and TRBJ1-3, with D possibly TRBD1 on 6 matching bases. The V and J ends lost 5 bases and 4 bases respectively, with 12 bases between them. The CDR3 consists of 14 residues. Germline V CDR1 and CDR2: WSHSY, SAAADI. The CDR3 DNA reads TGCGCCAGCAGTCGGGGGGCGGACGGAAACACCATATATTTT. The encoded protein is CASSRGADGNTIYF.

CDR3 protein: CASSPDPLREQYF. Written as DNA, the CDR3 is TGTGCCAGCAGCCCGGATCCTCTGAGGGAGCAGTACTTC. This chain uses TRBV7-3 with TRBJ2-7; D call uncertain. V dropped 5 bases and J dropped 7 bases, with 15 bases sitting between them. Looked up from germline, CDR1 is SGHTA and CDR2 is FQGTGA. The CDR3 loop spans 13 amino acids.

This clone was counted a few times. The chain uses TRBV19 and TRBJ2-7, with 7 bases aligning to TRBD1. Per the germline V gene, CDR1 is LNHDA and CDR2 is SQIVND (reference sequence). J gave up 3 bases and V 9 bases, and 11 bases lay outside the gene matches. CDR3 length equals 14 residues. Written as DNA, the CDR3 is TGTGCCAGCCGCAGGGGGTCAGCGGACTACGAGCAGTACTTC. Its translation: CASRRGSADYEQYF.

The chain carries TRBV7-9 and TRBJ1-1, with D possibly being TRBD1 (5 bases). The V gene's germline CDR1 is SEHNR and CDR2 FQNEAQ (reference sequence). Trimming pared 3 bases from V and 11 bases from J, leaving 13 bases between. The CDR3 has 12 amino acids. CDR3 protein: CASSLGTRGAFF. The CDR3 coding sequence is TGTGCCAGCAGCTTGGGGACCCGGGGGGCTTTCTTT.

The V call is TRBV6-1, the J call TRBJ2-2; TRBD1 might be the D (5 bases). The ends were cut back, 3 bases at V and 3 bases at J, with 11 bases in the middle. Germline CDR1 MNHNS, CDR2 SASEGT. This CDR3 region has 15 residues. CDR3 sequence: CASSDVGRYTGELFF. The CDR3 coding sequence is TGTGCCAGCAGTGACGTGGGGCGATACACCGGGGAGCTGTTTTTT.

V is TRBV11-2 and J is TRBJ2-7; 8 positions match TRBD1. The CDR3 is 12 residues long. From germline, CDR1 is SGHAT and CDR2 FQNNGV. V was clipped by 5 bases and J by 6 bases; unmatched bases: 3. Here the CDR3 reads CASSSRGREQYF. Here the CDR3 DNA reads TGTGCCAGCAGCAGCAGGGGGCGCGAGCAGTACTTC.

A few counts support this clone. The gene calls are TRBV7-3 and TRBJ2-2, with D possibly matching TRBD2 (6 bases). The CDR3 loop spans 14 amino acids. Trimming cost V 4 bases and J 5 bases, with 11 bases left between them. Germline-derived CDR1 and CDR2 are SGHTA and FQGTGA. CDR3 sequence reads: CASSSSRGTGELFF. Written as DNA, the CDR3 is TGTGCCAGCAGCTCTTCCCGGGGGACCGGGGAGCTGTTTTTT.

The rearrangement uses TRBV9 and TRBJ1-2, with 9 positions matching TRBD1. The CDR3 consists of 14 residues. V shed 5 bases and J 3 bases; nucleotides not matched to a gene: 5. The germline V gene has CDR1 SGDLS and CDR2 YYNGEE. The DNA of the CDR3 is TGTGCCAGCAGAAGGGACAGGGCGGACTATGGCTACACCTTC. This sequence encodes CASRRDRADYGYTF. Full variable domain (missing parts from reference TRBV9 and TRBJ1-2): DSGVTQTPKHLITATGQRVTLRCSPRSGDLSVYWYQQSLDQGLQFLIQYYNGEERAKGNILERFSAQQFPDLHSELNLSSLELGDSALYFCASRRDRADYGYTFGSGTRLTVV.

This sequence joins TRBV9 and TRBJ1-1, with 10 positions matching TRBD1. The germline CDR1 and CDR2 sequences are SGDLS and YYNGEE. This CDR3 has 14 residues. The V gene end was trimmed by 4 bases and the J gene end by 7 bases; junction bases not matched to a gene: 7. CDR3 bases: TGTGCCAGCAGCTATTCCGGGACAGGGGTTGAAGCTTTCTTT. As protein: CASSYSGTGVEAFF.

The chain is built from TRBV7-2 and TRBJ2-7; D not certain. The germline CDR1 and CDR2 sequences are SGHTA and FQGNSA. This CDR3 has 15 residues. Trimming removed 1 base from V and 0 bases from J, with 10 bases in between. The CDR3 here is CASSLGSVISYEQYF. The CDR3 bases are TGTGCCAGCAGCTTAGGGTCAGTTATCTCCTACGAGCAGTACTTC.

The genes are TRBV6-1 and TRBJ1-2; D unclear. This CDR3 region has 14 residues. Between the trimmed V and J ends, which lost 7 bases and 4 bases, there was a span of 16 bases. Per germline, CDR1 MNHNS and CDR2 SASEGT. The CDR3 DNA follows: TGTGCCAGCACCTTAGAGAGGGCGGTCTATGGCTACACCTTC. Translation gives CASTLERAVYGYTF.

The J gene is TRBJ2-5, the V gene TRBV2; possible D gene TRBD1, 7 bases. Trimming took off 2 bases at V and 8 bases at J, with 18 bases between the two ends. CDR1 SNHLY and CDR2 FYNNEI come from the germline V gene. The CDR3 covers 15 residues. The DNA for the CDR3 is TGTGCCAGCAGTGAAAGGGCGGGACCAGGGGGAACCCAGTACTTC. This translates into CASSERAGPGGTQYF. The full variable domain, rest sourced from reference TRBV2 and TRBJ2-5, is EPEVTQTPSHQVTQMGQEVILRCVPISNHLYFYWYRQILGQKVEFLVSFYNNEISEKSEIFDDQFSVERPDGSNFTLKIRSTKLEDSAMYFCASSERAGPGGTQYFGPGTRLLVL.

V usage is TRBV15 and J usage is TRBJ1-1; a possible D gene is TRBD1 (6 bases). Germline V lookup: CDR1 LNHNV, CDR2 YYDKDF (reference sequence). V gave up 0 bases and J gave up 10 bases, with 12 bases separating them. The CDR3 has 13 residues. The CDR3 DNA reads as TGTGCCACCAGCAGAGACAGGGGCGGGGGAGCTTTCTTT. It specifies CATSRDRGGGAFF.